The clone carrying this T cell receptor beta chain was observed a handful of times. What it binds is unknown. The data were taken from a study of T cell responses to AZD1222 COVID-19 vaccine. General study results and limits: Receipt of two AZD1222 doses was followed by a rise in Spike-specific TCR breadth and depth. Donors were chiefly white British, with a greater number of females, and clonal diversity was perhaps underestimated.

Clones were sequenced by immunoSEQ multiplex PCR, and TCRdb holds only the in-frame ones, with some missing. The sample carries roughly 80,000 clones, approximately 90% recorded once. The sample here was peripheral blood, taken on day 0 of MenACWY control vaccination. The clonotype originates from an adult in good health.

In DNA form, the CDR3 reads TGCAGCGCCCAGGGGAGCGGCTACGAGCAGTACTTC. This codes for CSAQGSGYEQYF. The V gene is TRBV29-1, the J gene TRBJ2-7; possibly TRBD1 for D (6 bases). The V end was cut by 7 bases, the J end by 3 bases, with 13 bases between. The CDR3 is 12 amino acids. Germline V gene data show CDR1 as SQVTM and CDR2 as ANQGSEA.